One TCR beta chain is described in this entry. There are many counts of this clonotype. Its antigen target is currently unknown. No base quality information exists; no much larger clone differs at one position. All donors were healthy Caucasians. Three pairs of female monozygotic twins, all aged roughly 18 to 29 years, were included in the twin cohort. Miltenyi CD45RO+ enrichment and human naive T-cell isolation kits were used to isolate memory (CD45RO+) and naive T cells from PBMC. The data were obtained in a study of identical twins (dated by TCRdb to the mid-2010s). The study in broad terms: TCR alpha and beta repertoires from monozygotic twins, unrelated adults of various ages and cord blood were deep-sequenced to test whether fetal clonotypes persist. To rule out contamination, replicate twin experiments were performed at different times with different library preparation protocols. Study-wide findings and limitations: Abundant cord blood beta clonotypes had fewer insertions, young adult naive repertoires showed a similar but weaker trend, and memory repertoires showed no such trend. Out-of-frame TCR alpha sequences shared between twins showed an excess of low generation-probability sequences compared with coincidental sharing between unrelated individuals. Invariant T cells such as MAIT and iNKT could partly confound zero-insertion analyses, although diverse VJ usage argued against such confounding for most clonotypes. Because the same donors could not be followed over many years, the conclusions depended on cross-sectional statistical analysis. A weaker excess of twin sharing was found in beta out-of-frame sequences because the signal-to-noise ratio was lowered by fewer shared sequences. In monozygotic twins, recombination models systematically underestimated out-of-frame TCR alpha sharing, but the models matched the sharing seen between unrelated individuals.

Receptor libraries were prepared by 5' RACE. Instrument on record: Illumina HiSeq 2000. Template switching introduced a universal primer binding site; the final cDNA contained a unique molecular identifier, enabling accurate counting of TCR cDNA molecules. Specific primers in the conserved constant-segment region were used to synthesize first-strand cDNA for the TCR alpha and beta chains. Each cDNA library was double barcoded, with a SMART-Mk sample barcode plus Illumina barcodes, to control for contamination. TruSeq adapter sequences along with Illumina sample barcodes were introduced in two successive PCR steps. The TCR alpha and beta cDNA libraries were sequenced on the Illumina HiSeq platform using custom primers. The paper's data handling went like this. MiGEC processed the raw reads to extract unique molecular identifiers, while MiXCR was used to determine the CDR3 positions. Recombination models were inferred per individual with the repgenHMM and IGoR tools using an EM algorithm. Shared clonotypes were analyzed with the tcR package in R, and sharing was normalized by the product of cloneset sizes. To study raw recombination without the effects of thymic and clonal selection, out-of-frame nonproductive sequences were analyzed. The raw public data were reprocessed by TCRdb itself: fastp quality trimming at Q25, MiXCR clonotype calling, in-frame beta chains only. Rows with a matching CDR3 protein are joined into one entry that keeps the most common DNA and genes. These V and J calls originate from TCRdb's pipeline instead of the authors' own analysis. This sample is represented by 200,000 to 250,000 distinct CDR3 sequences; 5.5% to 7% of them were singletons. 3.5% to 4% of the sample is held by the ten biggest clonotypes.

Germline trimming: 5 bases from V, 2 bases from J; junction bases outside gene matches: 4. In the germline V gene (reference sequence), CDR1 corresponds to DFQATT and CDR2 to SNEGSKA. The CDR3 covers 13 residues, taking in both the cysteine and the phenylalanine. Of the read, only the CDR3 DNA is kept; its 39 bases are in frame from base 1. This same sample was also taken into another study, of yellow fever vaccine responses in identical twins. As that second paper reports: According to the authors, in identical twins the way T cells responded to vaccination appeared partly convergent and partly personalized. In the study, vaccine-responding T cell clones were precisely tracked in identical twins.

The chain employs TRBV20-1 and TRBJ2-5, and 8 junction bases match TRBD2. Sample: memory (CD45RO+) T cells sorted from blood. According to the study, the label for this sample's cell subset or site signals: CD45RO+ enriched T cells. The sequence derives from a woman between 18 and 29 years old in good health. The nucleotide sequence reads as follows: TGCAGTGCTGGGCGGGGGGCACAAGAGACCCAGTACTTC. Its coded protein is CSAGRGAQETQYF.